This record covers a single T cell receptor beta chain. Its antigen is not identified. These data come from a study of Ad26.COV2.S vaccination and SARS-CoV-2 variants. Looked up from germline, CDR1 is SGHAT and CDR2 is FQDESV (reference sequence). The V end was cut by 4 bases, the J end by 1 base, with 10 bases between. CDR3 size: 14 residues. Findings of the study overall: Substantial response breadth was reportedly seen for spike-specific CD8+ and CD4+ T cells after vaccination. Analytic work on TCR breadth and depth might have understated the full extent of total T cell responses. People given the vaccine had a wider spike-specific TCR breadth than placebo recipients did. For non-spike TCRs, breadth in vaccine recipients resembled that in placebo recipients.

Sequenced by immunoSEQ multiplex PCR; TCRdb stores in-frame clones only, minus some. Here the sample spans several thousand clones, roughly 84% being singletons. The source is a human donor who had recovered from COVID-19. The genes are TRBV11-1 and TRBJ1-1; D call uncertain. This material consisted of peripheral blood, taken after recovery from COVID-19. CDR3 residues: CASSSGWGNTEAFF. The CDR3 DNA follows: TGTGCCAGCAGCTCCGGTTGGGGGAACACTGAAGCTTTCTTT.